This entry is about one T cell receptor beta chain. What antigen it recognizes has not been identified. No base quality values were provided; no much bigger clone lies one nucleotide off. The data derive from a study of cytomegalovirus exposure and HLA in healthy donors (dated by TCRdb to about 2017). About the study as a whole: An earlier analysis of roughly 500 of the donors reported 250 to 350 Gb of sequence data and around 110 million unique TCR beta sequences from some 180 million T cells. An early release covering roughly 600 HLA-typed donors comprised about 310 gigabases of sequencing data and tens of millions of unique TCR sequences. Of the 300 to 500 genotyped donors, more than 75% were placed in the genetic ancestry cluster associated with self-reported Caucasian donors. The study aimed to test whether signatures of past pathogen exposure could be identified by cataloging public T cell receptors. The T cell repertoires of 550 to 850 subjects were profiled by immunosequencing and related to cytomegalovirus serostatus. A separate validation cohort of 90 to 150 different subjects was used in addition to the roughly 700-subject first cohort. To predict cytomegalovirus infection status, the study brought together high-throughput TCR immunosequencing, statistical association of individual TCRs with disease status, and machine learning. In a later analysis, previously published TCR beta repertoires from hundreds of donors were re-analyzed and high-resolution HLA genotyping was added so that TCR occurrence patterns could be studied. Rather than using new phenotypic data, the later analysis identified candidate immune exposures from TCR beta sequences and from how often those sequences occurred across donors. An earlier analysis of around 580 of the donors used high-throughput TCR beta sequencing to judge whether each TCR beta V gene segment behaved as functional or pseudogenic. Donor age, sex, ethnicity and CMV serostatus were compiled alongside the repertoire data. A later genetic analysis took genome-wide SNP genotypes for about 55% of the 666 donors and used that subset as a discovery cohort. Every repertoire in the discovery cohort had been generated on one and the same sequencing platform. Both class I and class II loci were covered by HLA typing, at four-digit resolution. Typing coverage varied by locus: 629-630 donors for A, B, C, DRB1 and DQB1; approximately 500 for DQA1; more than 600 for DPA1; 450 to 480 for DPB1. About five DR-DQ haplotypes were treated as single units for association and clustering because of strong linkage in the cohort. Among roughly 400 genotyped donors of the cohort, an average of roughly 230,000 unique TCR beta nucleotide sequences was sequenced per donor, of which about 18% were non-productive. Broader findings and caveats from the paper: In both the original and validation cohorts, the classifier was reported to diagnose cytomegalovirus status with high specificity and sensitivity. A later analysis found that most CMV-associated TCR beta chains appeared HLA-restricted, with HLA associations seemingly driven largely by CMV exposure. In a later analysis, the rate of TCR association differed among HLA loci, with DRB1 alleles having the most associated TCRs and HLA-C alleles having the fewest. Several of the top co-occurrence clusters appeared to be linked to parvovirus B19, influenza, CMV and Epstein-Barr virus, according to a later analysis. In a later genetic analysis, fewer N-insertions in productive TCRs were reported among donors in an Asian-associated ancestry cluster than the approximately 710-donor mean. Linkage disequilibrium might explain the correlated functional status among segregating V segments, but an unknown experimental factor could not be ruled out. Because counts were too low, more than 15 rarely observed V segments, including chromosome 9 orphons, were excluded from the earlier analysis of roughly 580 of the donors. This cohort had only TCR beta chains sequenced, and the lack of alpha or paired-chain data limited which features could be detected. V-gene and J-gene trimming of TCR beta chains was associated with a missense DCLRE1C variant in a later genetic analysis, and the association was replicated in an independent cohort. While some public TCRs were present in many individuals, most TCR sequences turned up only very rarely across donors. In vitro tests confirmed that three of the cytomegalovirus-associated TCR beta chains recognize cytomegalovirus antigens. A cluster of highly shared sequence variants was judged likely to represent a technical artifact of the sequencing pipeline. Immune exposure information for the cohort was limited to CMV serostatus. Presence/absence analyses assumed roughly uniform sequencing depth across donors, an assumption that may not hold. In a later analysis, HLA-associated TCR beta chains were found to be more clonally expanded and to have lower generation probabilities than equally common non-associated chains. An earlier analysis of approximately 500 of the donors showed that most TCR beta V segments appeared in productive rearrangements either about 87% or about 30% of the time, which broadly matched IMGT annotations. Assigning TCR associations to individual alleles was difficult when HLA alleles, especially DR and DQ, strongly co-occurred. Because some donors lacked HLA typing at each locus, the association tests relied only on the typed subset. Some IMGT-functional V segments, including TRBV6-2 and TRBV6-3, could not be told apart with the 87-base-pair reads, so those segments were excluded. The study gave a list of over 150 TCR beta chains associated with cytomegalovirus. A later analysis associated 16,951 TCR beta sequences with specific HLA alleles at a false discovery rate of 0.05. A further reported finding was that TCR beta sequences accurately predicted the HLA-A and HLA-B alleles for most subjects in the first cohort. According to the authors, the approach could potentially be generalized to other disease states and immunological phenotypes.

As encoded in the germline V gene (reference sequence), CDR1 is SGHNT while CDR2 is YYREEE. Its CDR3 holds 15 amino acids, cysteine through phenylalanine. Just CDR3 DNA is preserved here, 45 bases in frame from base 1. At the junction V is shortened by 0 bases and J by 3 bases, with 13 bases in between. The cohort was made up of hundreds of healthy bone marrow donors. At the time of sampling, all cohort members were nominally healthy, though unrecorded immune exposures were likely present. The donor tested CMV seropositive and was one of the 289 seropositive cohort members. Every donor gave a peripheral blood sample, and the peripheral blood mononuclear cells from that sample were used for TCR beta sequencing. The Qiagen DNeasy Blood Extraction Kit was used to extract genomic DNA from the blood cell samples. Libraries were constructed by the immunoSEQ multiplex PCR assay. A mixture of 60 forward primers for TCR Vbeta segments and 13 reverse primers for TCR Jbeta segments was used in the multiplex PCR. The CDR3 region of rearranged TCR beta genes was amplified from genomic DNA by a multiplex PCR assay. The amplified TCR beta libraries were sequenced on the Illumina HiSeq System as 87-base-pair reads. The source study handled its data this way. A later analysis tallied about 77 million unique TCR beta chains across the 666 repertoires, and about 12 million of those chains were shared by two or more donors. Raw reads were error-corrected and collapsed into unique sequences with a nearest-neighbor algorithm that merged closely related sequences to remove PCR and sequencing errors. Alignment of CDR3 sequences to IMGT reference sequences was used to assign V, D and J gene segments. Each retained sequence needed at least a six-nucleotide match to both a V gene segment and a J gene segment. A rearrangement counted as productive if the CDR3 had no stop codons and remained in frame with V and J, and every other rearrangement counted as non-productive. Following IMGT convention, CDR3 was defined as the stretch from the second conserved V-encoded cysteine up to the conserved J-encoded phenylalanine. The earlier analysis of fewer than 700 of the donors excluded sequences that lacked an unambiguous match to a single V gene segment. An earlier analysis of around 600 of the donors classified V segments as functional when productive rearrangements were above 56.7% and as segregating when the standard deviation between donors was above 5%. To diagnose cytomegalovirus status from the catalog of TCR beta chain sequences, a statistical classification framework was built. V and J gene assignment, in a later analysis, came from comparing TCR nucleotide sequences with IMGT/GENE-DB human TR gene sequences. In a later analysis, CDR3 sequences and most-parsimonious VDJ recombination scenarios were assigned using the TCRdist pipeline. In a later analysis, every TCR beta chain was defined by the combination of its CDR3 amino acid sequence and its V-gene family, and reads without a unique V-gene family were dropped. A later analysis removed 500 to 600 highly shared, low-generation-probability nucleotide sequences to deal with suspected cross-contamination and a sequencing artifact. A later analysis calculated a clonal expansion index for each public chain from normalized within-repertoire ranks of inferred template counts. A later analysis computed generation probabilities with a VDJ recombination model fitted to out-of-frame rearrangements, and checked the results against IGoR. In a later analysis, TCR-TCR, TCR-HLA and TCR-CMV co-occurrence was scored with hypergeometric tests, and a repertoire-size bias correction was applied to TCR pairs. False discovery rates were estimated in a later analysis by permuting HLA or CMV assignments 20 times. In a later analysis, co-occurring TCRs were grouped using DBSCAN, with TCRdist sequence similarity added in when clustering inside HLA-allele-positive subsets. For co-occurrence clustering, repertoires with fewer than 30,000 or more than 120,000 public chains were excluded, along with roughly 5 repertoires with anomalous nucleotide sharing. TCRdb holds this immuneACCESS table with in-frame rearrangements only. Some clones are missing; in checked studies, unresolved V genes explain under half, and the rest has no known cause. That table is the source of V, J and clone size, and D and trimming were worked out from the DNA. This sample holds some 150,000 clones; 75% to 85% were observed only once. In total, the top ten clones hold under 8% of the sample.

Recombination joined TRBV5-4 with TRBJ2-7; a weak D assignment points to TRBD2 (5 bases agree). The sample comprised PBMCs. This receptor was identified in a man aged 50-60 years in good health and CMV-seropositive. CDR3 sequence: CASSLVSSGGYEQYF. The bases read TGTGCCAGCAGCTTGGTTTCTAGTGGAGGCTACGAGCAGTACTTC.